This TCR beta chain was recovered during a study of tumor-infiltrating lymphocytes in primary liver carcinoma. Study conclusions and caveats: No comparison of CD4+ and CD8+ repertoires was made, since the samples were bulk unsorted.

In its sample, this clonotype was seen many times. Its specificity is unknown. Constant-region priming of 500 ng total RNA yielded TCR beta cDNA. TCR beta libraries came from three nested multiplex PCR rounds using slightly modified ARM-PCR. The first two PCR rounds used TRBV1-TRBV30 forward primers with a C-beta reverse primer, about 10 cycles each. TCRdb used MiXCR to reprocess the multiplex PCR reads, holding one entry per CDR3 protein. Counted here are approximately 330,000 distinct CDR3 sequences, 65% occurring once; the ten biggest clones make up about 6%. The researchers obtained blood RNA from unsorted whole blood and also extracted germline DNA. Peripheral blood, approximately 4.1 milliliters, was collected prior to surgery. Germline assignment: CDR1 MGHRA and CDR2 YSYEKL. CDR3 length: 17 residues. Unmatched junction bases numbered 12, after V lost 4 bases and J lost 3 bases.

The specimen sequenced was peripheral blood. This rearrangement joins TRBV4-1 to TRBJ1-5; 7 nucleotides align to TRBD1. The sequence was obtained from a middle-aged man with primary liver carcinoma and hepatitis B virus infection. The CDR3 coding sequence is TGCGCCAGCAGCCGATCCCAGGGGGTAGGGGACAATCAGCCCCAGCATTTT. Translated: CASSRSQGVGDNQPQHF.